The rows below give T cell receptor beta chains drawn from one sample of a study of T-cell memory formation after mild COVID-19. TCRdb ran MiXCR on the 5' RACE reads and lists one entry per CDR3 protein. The sample records roughly 13,000 distinct CDR3 sequences, around 12% being singletons. Source material: PBMCs or a T cell subset sorted from them (not recorded which). The source is an adult woman who had mild COVID-19 (a few samples of this study predate the infection). Cell type and time point are not known. CDR3s include the opening cysteine and the closing phenylalanine or tryptophan. Each record gives: J gene, V gene, D gene, CDR3 protein. The D gene is left open where the match is weak.

>TRBJ2-7|TRBV27|.
CASRPFSGSTYEQYF
>TRBJ2-1|TRBV27|TRBD1
CASRGHRGKWDEQFF
>TRBJ2-1|TRBV5-1|.
CASSSLQGIAYNEQFF
>TRBJ2-1|TRBV27|.
CASRLSSYNEQFF
>TRBJ2-7|TRBV13|TRBD1
CASSSTEHPGQGSEQYF
>TRBJ1-4|TRBV19|.
CASRLGGATNEKLFF
>TRBJ2-7|TRBV6-5|.
CASSPGTPYEQYF
>TRBJ2-4|TRBV7-9|.
CASSLGSLRETWYIQYF
>TRBJ1-1|TRBV7-2|.
CASSPLTAMNTEAFF
>TRBJ2-7|TRBV5-6|TRBD2
CASSGDPIGTSGRLISYEQYF
>TRBJ1-1|TRBV5-5|.
CASSLVWGQPANTEAFF
>TRBJ2-1|TRBV24-1|.
CATSDFLNEQFF
>TRBJ1-1|TRBV10-3|TRBD1
CAISEPLSPGTGGVFDTEAFF
>TRBJ2-3|TRBV19|.
CASSQSLTDTQYF